This T cell receptor beta chain was identified in a study of blood T cell repertoires in COVID-19. Study-level background: Sample material is recorded as cDNA or gDNA derived from T cells, B-cell-depleted T cells, or PBMCs.

In the authors' methods: Amplifying reference gene primers gave estimates of nucleated cell counts. The table came from immunoSEQ multiplex PCR; TCRdb's copy has only in-frame clones and leaves some out. Clone size and the V and J calls come from that table; the DNA yielded D and trimming. In the table there are 150,000 to 200,000 clones, about 85% of which are singletons. Trimming shortened V by 4 bases and J by 7 bases, and 11 bases separated the two germline ends. This CDR3 is 14 amino acids long. The germline CDR1 and CDR2 sequences are LGHDT and YNNKEL (reference sequence). This receptor was obtained from a human donor with acute or convalescent COVID-19. The donor label of this sample is uncertain. The rearrangement joins TRBV3-1 (or the pseudogene TRBV3-2) to TRBJ1-6, with TRBD1 as a possible D gene (5 bases). The material sequenced was peripheral blood. CDR3 sequence reads: CASSRDSGNSPLHF. DNA for the CDR3: TGTGCCAGCAGCCGGGACTCGGGGAATTCACCCCTCCACTTT.